This record concerns one TCR beta chain sequence. TCRdb's copy holds only in-frame clones and misses some; the assay was immunoSEQ multiplex PCR. The sample lists 9,500 to 15,000 clones, roughly three quarters occurring once. These data come from a study of technical replicates of blood from a few donors. The CDR3 totals 14 residues. Between the trimmed V and J ends, which lost 4 bases and 8 bases, there was a span of 16 bases. Germline V gene lookup returns CDR1 SGHRS and CDR2 YFSETQ. The sequenced material came from PBMCs. The TCR sequence derives from a human donor in good health. The chain couples TRBV5-1 to TRBJ1-5, with D possibly matching TRBD1 (5 bases). The CDR3 loop reads CASSGRPGREPQHF. The DNA for the CDR3 is TGCGCCAGCAGCGGGAGGCCGGGGCGAGAGCCCCAGCATTTT.